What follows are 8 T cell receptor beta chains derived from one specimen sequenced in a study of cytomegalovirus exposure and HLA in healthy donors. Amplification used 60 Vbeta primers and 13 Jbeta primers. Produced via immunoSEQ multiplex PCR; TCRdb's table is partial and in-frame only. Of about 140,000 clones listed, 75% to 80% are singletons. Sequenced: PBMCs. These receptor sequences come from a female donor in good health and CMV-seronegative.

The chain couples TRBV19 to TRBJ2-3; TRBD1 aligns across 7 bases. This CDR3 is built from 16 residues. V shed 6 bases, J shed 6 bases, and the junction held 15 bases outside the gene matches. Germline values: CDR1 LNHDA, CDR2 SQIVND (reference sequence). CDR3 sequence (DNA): TGTGCCAGTAGGCAAGCTGGGACAGTCCAGGGGGATACGCAGTATTTT. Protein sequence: CASRQAGTVQGDTQYF.

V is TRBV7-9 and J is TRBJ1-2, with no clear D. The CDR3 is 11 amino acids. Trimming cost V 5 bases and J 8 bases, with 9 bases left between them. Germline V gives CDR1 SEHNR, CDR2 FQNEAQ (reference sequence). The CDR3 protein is CASSPPEGYTF. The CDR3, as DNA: TGTGCCAGCAGCCCCCCCGAGGGCTACACCTTC.

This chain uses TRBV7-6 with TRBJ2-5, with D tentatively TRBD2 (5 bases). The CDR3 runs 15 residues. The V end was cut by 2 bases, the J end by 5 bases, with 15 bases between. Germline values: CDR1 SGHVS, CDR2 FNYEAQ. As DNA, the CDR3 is TGTGCCAGCAGCTTATTACGGGGAGCATCCGAGACCCAGTACTTC. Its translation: CASSLLRGASETQYF.

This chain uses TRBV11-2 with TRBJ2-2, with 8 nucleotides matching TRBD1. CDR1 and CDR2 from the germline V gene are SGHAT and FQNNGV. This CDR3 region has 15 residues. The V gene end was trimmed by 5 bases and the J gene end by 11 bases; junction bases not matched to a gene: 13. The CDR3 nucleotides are TGTGCCAGCAGCGACTACCGGGACAGGCGTATCGAGCTGTTTTTT. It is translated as CASSDYRDRRIELFF.

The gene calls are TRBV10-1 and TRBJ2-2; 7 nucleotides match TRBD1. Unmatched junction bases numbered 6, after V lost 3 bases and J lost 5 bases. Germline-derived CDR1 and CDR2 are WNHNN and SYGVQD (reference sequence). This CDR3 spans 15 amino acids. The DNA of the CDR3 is TGCGCCAGCAGTGACGGGACAGAATGGACCGGGGAGCTGTTTTTT. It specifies CASSDGTEWTGELFF.

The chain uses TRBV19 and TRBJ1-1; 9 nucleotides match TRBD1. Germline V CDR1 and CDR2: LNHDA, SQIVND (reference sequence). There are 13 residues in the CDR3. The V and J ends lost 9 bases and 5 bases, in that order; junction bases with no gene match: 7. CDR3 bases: TGTGCCAGCGACACAGGGGGCTGGACTGAAGCTTTCTTT. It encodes CASDTGGWTEAFF.

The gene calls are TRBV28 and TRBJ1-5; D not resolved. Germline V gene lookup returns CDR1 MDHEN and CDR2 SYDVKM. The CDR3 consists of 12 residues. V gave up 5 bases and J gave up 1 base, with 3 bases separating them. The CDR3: CASSQSNQPQHF. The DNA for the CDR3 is TGTGCCAGCAGTCAAAGCAATCAGCCCCAGCATTTT. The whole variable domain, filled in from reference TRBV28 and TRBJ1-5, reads DVKVTQSSRYLVKRTGEKVFLECVQDMDHENMFWYRQDPGLGLRLIYFSYDVKMKEKGDIPEGYSVSREKKERFSLILESASTNQTSMYLCASSQSNQPQHFGDGTRLSIL.

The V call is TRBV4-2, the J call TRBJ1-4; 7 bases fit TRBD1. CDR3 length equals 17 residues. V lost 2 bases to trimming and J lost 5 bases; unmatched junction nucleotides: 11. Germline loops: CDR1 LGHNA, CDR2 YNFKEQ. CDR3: CASSQPRPTGKNEKLFF. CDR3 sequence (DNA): TGTGCCAGCAGCCAACCCCGCCCGACAGGGAAAAATGAAAAACTGTTTTTT.